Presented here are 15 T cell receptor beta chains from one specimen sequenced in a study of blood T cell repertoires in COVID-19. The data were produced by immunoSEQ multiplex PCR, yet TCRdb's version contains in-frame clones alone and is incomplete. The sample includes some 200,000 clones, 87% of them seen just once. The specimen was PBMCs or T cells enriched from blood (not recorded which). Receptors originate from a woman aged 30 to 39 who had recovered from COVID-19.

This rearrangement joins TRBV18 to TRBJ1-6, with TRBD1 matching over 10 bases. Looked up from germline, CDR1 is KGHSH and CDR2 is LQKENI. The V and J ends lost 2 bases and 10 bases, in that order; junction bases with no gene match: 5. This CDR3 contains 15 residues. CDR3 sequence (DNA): TGTGCCAGCTCACCAACCGGGACAGGGGCATCACCCCTCCACTTT. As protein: CASSPTGTGASPLHF.

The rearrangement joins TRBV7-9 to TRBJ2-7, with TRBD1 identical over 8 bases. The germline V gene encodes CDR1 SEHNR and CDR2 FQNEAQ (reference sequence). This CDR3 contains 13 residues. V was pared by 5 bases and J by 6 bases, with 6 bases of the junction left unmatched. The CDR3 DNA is TGTGCCAGCAGCAGTACAGGGGGTTCCGAGCAGTACTTC. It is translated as CASSSTGGSEQYF.

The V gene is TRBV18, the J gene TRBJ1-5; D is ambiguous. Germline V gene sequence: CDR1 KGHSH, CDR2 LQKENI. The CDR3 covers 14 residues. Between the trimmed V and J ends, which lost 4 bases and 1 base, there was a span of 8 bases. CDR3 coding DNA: TGTGCCAGCTCACGAGCGAAGAGCAATCAGCCCCAGCATTTT. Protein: CASSRAKSNQPQHF. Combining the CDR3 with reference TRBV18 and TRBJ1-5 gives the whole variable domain NAGVMQNPRHLVRRRGQEARLRCSPMKGHSHVYWYRQLPEEGLKFMVYLQKENIIDESGMPKERFSAEFPKEGPSILRIQQVVRGDSAAYFCASSRAKSNQPQHFGDGTRLSIL.

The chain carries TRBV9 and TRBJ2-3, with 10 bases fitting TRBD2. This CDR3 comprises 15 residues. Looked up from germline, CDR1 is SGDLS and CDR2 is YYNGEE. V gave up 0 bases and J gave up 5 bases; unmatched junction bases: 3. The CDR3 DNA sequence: TGTGCCAGCAGCGTAGTTAGCGGGAGGCAAGATACGCAGTATTTT. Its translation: CASSVVSGRQDTQYF.

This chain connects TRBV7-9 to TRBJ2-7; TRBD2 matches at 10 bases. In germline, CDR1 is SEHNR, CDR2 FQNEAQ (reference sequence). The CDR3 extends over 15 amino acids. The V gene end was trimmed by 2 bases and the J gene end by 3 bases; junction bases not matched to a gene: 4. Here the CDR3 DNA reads TGTGCCAGCAGCTTACTAGCGGGAGACAGCTACGAGCAGTACTTC. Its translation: CASSLLAGDSYEQYF.

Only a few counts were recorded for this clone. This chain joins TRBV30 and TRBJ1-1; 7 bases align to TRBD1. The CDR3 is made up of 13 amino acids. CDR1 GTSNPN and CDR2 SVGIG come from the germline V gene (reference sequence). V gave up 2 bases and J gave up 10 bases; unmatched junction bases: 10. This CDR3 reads CAWSPSDRAVAFF. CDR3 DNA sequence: TGTGCCTGGAGTCCCTCTGACAGGGCGGTAGCTTTCTTT.

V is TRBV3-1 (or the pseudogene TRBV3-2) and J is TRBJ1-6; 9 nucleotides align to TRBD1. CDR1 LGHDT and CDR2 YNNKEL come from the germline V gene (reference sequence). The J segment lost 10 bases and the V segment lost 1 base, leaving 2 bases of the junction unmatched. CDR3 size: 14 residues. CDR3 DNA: TGTGCCAGCAGCCAAGGGGACAGGGTATCACCCCTCCACTTT. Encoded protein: CASSQGDRVSPLHF.

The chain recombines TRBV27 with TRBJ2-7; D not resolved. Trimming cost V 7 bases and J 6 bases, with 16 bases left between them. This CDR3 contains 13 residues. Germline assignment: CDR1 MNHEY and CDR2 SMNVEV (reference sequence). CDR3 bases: TGTGCCAGCACCTCGGGTGGGTTCCCCGAGCAGTACTTC. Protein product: CASTSGGFPEQYF.

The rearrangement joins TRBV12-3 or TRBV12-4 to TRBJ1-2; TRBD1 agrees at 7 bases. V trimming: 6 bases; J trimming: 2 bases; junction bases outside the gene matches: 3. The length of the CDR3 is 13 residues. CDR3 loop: CASRGGQNYGYTF. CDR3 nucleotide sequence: TGTGCCAGCAGGGGGGGACAGAACTATGGCTACACCTTC.

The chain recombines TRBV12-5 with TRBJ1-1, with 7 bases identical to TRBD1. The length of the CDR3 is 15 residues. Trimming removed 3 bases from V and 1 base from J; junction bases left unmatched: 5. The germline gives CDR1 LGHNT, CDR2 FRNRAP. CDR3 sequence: CASGFVGGRNTEAFF. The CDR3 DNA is TGTGCTAGTGGTTTTGTAGGGGGCCGGAACACTGAAGCTTTCTTT.

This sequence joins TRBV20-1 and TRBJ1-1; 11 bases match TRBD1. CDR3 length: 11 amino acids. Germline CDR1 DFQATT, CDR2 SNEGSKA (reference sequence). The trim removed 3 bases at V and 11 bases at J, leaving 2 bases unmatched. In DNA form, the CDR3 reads TGCAGTGCTAGCAGGACAGGGGGCGCTTTCTTT. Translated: CSASRTGGAFF.

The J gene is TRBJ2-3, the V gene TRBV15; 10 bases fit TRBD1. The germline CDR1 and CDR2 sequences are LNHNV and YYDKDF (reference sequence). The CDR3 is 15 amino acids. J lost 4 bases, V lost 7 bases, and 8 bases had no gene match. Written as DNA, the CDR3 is TGTGCCACCAACCCAAGACAGGGGGCGGCAGATACGCAGTATTTT. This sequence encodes CATNPRQGAADTQYF.

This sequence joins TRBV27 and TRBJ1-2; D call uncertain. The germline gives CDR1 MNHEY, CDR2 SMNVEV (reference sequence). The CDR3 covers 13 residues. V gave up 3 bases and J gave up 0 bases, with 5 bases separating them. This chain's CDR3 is CASSLEPNYGYTF. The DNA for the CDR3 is TGTGCCAGCAGTTTGGAGCCTAACTATGGCTACACCTTC.

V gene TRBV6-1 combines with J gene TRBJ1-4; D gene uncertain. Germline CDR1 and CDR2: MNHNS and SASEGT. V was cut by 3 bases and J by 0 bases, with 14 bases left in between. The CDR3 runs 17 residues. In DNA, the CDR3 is TGTGCCAGCAGTGATGTCAGCCAGGATGCAACTAATGAAAAACTGTTTTTT. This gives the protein CASSDVSQDATNEKLFF.

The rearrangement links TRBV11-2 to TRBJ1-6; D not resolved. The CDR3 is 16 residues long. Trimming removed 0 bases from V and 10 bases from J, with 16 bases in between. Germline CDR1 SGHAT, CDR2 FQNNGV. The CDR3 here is CASSLDQKLKRSPLHF. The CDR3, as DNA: TGTGCCAGCAGCTTAGACCAGAAATTAAAGAGGTCACCCCTCCACTTT.